This is a list of T cell receptor beta chains from one sample in a study of T cells in Graves' hyperthyroidism and ophthalmopathy. TCRdb reprocessed the multiplex PCR reads via MiXCR and lists one record per CDR3 protein. The top ten clones hold 5% to 7% of a sample with fewer than 650,000 distinct CDR3 sequences, about 15% of them seen once. Sequencing used blood. The source of these receptors is a woman aged 25-40 years with Graves' hyperthyroidism that later progressed to Graves' ophthalmopathy. Each CDR3 is given with its conserved first and last residue. D genes are given only for firm matches. Part of the rows lack a size; the others show once, few, many or a class for expanded clones.

TRBD2	TRBV7-2	many	TRBJ2-5	15	TGTGCCAGCAGCGCCCGGGACTACCCTTCAGAGACCCAGTACTTC	CASSARDYPSETQYF
TRBD1	TRBV28	many	TRBJ2-4	18	TGTGCCAGCAGCCACGGACAGGGCGCTTACAGGTCCAAAAACATTCAGTACTTC	CASSHGQGAYRSKNIQYF
TRBD2	TRBV11-2	many	TRBJ2-7	16	TGTGCCAGCAGCTTGGGATATAGCGGGAAGGACTACGAGCAGTACTTC	CASSLGYSGKDYEQYF
TRBD2	TRBV27	many	TRBJ2-1	15	TGTGCCAGCAGTCCGGGACTAGCGGGAGCCAATGAGCAGTTCTTC	CASSPGLAGANEQFF
NA	TRBV18	many	TRBJ1-1	14	TGTGCCAGCTCACCACCGATCAGCAACACTGAAGCTTTCTTT	CASSPPISNTEAFF
NA	TRBV11-2	NA	TRBJ2-7	11	TGTGCCAGCAGCCCTTCACAGGGGCAGTACTTC	CASSPSQGQYF
NA	TRBV27	many	TRBJ1-6	14	TGTGCCAGCAGTTTCGCAGGGAGGAATTCACCCCTCCACTTT	CASSFAGRNSPLHF
NA	TRBV6-4	NA	TRBJ2-1	13	TGTGCCAGCAGTCCACAGATGAACAATGAGCAGTTCTTC	CASSPQMNNEQFF
NA	TRBV7-2	many	TRBJ1-2	12	TGTGCCAGCAGCGCAGCCAACTATGGCTACACCTTC	CASSAANYGYTF
NA	TRBV12-3/TRBV12-4	NA	TRBJ2-1	16	TGTGCCAGCAGCCCTCAGGGGGGTTCCCCCTACAATGAGCAGTTCTTC	CASSPQGGSPYNEQFF
NA	TRBV7-2	many	TRBJ1-1	14	TGTGCCAGCAGCTTCTCGACAGTAAACACTGAAGCTTTCTTT	CASSFSTVNTEAFF
TRBD1	TRBV11-2	many	TRBJ1-3	15	TGTGCCAGCACGCCTTTACAGGGGATCGGAAACACCATATATTTT	CASTPLQGIGNTIYF
TRBD1	TRBV12-3/TRBV12-4	many	TRBJ2-7	14	TGTGCCAGCAGGTTGGGACAGGGGCTGAACGAGCAGTACTTC	CASRLGQGLNEQYF
NA	TRBV25-1	NA	TRBJ1-6	16	TGTGCCAGCTCCGGTTTTCAAGGTGCCCGATATTCACCCCTCCACTTT	CASSGFQGARYSPLHF
NA	TRBV14	NA	TRBJ2-1	13	TGTGCCAGCAGCTATGGGTCCTCCTACGAGCAGTTCTTC	CASSYGSSYEQFF
TRBD1	TRBV12-3/TRBV12-4	many	TRBJ1-2	15	TGTGCCAGCAGTCTCCGGGACAGGGGCCCCTATGGCTACACCTTC	CASSLRDRGPYGYTF
NA	TRBV7-3	few	TRBJ1-4	15	TGTGCCAGCAGCATGGGGGGGGGGCCTAATGAAAAACTGTTTTTT	CASSMGGGPNEKLFF
TRBD1	TRBV2	few	TRBJ2-7	15	TGTGCCAGCAGTGACACCGGGACAGGGACCTACGAGCAGTACTTC	CASSDTGTGTYEQYF
TRBD2	TRBV28	many	TRBJ2-2	19	TGTGCCAGCAGTTTAGGGAGACTAGCGCCCGAACCGAACACCGGGGAGCTGTTTTTT	CASSLGRLAPEPNTGELFF
NA	TRBV9	NA	TRBJ1-3	16	TGTGCCAGCAGCGCAGGGCCAGGGGCGGACGGAAACACCATATATTTT	CASSAGPGADGNTIYF
NA	TRBV27	many	TRBJ2-7	14	TGTGCCAGCAGTTTAATCGGGGATAGGTACGAGCAGTACTTC	CASSLIGDRYEQYF
NA	TRBV20-1	many	TRBJ2-1	15	TGCAGTGCTAGAGTCCCAGGGCTCCTGGACAATGAGCAGTTCTTC	CSARVPGLLDNEQFF
TRBD1	TRBV3-1	few	TRBJ1-5	16	TGTGCCAGCAGCTGGAGACAGGGTAAAAATAATCAGCCCCAGCATTTT	CASSWRQGKNNQPQHF
TRBD1	TRBV5-6	NA	TRBJ1-2	15	TGTGCCAGCAGCTCCGGACAGGTCTTTAACTATGGCTACACCTTC	CASSSGQVFNYGYTF
NA	TRBV15	NA	TRBJ1-2	16	TGTGCCACCAGCAGTTTCGACAGGCCCTACCTCTATGGCTACACCTTC	CATSSFDRPYLYGYTF
TRBD1	TRBV12-3/TRBV12-4	many	TRBJ2-7	15	TGTGCCAGCAGTTCCCCGGACAGGGCACTCTACGAGCAGTACTTC	CASSSPDRALYEQYF
NA	TRBV24-1	many	TRBJ1-2	9	TGTGCCACCAGGGCATGCTACACCTTC	CATRACYTF
NA	TRBV6-5	few	TRBJ1-1	15	TGTGCCAGCAGTTACTCGGGGACGGTGAACACTGAAGCTTTCTTT	CASSYSGTVNTEAFF
TRBD1	TRBV5-8	many	TRBJ2-3	15	TGTGCCAGCAGCTTTGGGACAGGGGGCACAGATACGCAGTATTTT	CASSFGTGGTDTQYF
NA	TRBV11-2	many	TRBJ1-5	13	TGTGCCAGCAGCCCCGATTACGGTCAGCCCCAGCATTTT	CASSPDYGQPQHF
TRBD1	TRBV18	many	TRBJ1-1	14	TGTGCCAGCTCACCCAGGGACAGGCTCACTGAAGCTTTCTTT	CASSPRDRLTEAFF
TRBD1	TRBV18	few	TRBJ1-1	16	TGTGCCAGCTCACGACAGGGGGAAACCTTGAACACTGAAGCTTTCTTT	CASSRQGETLNTEAFF